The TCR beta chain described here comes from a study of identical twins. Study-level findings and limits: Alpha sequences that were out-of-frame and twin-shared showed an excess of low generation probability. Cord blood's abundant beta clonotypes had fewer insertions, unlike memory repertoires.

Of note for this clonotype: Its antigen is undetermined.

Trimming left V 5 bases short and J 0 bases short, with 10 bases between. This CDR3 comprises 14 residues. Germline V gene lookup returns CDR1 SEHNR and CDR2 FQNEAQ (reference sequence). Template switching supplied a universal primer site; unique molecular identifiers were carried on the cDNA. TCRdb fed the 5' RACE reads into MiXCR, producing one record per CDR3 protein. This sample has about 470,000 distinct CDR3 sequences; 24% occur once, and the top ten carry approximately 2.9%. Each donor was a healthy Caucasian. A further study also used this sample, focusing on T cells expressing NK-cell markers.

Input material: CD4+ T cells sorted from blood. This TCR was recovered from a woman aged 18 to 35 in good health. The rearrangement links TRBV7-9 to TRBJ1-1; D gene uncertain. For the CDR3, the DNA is TGTGCCAGCAGCCTACATATTCTGAACACTGAAGCTTTCTTT. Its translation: CASSLHILNTEAFF.